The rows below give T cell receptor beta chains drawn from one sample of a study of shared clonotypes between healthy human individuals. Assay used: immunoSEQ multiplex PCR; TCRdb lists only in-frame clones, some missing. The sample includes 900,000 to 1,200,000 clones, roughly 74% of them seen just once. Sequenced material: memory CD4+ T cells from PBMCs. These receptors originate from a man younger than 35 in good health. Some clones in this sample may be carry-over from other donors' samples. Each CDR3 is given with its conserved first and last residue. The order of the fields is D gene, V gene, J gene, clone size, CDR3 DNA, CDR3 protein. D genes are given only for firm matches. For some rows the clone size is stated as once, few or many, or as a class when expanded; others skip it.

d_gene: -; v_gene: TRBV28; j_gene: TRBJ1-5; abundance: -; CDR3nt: TGTGCCAGCAGTATCTCAACTCAGCCCCAGCATTTT; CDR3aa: CASSISTQPQHF
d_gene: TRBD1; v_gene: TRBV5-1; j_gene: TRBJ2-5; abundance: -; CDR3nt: TGCGCCAGCAGCAGGACAGGGGGCAGTGAGACCCAGTACTTC; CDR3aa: CASSRTGGSETQYF
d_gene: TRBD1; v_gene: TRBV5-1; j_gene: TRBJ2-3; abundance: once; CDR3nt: TGCGCCAGCAGCCTGTCCGGGACAGGGGCTTCAGATACGCAGTATTTT; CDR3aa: CASSLSGTGASDTQYF
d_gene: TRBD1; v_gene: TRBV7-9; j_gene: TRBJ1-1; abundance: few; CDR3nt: TGTGCCAGCAGCCCCGGACAGGTGCAAGCTTTCTTT; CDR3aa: CASSPGQVQAFF
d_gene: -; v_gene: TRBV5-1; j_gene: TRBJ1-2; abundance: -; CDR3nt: TGCGCCAGCAGCTCACGTCGGGGGCGTGAAATTAGAAAGGATGGCTACACCTTC; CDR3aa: CASSSRRGREIRKDGYTF
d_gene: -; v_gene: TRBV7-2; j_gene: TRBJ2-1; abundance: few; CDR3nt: TGTGCCAGCAGCTCGACGGGGGACCGCTACAATGAGCAGTTCTTC; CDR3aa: CASSSTGDRYNEQFF
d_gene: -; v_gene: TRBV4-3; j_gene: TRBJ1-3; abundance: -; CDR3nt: TGCGCCAGCAGCCAAGGGGTGGAAAAGGGAAACACCATATATTTT; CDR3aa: CASSQGVEKGNTIYF
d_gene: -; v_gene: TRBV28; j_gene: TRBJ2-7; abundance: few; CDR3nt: TGTGCCAGCAGTTCACCTCCAGTCTACGAGCAGTACTTC; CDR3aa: CASSSPPVYEQYF
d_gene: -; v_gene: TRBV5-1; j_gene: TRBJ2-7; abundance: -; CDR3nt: TGCGCCAGCAGCTTGGCCGGGGCTCACTACGAGCAGTACTTC; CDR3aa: CASSLAGAHYEQYF
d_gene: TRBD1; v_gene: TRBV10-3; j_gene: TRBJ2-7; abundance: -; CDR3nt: TGTGCCATCGGCGGACAGGGAGCGATCCCCTACGAGCAGTACTTC; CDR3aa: CAIGGQGAIPYEQYF
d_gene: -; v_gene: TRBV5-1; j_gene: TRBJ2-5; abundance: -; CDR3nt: TGCGCCAGCAGCTTTGGAGTAGCGGTCCAAGAGACCCAGTACTTC; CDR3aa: CASSFGVAVQETQYF
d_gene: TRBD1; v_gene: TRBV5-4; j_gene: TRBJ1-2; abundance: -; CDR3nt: TGTGCCAGCAGCTTGGACAGGGGTTTGGGTGGCTACACCTTC; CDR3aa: CASSLDRGLGGYTF
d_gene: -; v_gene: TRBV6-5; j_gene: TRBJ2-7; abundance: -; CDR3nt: TGTGCCAGCAGTTCTGTAACTGGGGGGGCAATGTACGAGCAGTACTTC; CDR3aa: CASSSVTGGAMYEQYF
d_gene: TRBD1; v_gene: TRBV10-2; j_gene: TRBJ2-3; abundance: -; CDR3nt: TGCGCCAGCAGGGGGACAGGGGATACGCAGTATTTT; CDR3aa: CASRGTGDTQYF
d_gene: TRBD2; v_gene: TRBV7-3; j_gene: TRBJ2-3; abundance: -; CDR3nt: TGTGCCAGCAGCCCCTGGACTAGACAGAGCACAGATACGCAGTATTTT; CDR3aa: CASSPWTRQSTDTQYF
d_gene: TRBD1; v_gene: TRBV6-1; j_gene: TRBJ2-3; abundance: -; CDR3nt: TGTGCCAGCAGTGACCCGGGACAGCGAAAGGTTCGAGATACGCAGTATTTT; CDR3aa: CASSDPGQRKVRDTQYF
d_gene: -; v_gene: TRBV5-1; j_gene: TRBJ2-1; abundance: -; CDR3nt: TGCGCCAGCAGCTTGACAGGATACAATGAGCAGTTCTTC; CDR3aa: CASSLTGYNEQFF
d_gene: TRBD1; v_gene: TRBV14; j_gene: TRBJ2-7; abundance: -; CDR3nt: TGTGCCAGCAGCCGAGGGACAGGCTCCTACGAGCAGTACTTC; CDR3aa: CASSRGTGSYEQYF
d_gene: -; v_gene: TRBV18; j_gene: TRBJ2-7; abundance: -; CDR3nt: TGTGCCAGCTCCCCGAGGAGCTCCTACGAGCAGTACTTC; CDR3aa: CASSPRSSYEQYF
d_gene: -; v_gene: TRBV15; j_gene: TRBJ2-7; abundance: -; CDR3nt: TGTGCCACCAGCAGAGATGGACTTACCCCCGAGCAGTACTTC; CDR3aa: CATSRDGLTPEQYF
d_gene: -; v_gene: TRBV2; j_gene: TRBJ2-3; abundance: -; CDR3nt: TGTGCCAGCAGTTCTAAGACTAGCACAGATACGCAGTATTTT; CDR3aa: CASSSKTSTDTQYF
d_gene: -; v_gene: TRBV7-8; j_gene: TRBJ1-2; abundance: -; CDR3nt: TGTGCCAGCAGCTTAGCTCTACAGGGTCAGAGCTATGGCTACACCTTC; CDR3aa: CASSLALQGQSYGYTF
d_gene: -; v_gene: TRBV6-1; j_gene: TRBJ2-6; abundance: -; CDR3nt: TGTGCCAGCAGTGACAGGTTCTCCGGGGCCAACGTCCTGACTTTC; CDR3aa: CASSDRFSGANVLTF
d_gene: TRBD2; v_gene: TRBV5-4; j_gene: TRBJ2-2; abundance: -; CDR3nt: TGTGCCAGCAGCCGGGGACTAGCGGGAGGGTTAAACACCGGGGAGCTGTTTTTT; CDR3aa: CASSRGLAGGLNTGELFF
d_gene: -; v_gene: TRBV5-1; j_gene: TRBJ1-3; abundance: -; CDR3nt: TGCGCCAGCAGCGCGGGACCTGGAAACACCATATATTTT; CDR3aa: CASSAGPGNTIYF
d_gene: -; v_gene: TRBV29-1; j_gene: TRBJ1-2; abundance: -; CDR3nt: TGCAGCGTTGAAGAGGACCGGGGCGTCTATGGCTACACCTTC; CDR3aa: CSVEEDRGVYGYTF
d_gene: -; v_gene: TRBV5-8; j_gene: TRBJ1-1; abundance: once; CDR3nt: TGTGCCAGCAGCTTAGGGACGAGCACTGAAGCTTTCTTT; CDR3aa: CASSLGTSTEAFF
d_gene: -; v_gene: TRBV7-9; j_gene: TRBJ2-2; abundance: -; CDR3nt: TGTGCCAGCAGCTTAGTGCAGGGAACCGGGGAGCTGTTTTTT; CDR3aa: CASSLVQGTGELFF
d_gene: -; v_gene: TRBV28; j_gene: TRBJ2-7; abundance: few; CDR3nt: TGTGCCAGCAGTTTATACCGGGTTAGCTCCTACGAGCAGTACTTC; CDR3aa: CASSLYRVSSYEQYF
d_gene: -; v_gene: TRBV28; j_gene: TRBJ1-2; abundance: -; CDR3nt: TGTGCCAGCAGCTTTCCTTCCACTAACTATGGCTACACCTTC; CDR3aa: CASSFPSTNYGYTF
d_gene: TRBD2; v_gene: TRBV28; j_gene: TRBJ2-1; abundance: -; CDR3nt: TGTGCCAGCAGTTCTGCGGGACTAGCGGGAATAAATGAGCAGTTCTTC; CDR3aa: CASSSAGLAGINEQFF
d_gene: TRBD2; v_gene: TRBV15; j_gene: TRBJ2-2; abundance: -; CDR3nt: TGTGCCACCAGCAGAGATTTGGCTAGCGGGAACACCGGGGAGCTGTTTTTT; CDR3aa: CATSRDLASGNTGELFF
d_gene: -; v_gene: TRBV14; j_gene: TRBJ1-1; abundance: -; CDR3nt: TGTGCCAGCAGCCAAGATTTCGGGGAGGTACGCACTGAAGCTTTCTTT; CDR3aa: CASSQDFGEVRTEAFF
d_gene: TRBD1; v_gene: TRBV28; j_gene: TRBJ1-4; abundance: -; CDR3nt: TGTGCCAGCAGGGGGTTAGAGGGACAGGACTACGAAAAACTGTTTTTT; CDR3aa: CASRGLEGQDYEKLFF
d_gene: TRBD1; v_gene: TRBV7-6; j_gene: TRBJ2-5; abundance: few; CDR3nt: TGTGCCAGCAGCATCAGACAGGGCGATACCCAGTACTTC; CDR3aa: CASSIRQGDTQYF
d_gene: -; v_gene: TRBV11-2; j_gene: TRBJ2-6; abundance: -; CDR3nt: TGTGCCAGCAGCTTATCACGGCCTCAAGGGGCCAACGTCCTGACTTTC; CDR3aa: CASSLSRPQGANVLTF
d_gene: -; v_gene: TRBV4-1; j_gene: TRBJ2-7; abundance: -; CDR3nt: TGCGCCAGCAGCCTCGGACAGCCACCCTACGAGCAGTACTTC; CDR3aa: CASSLGQPPYEQYF
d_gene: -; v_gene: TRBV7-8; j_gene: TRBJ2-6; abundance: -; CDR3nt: TGTGCCAGCAGCCCGGCGACGGGGCGCTCTGGGGCCAACGTCCTGACTTTC; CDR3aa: CASSPATGRSGANVLTF
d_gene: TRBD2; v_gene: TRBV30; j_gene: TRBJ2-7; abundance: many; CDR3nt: TGTGCCTGGAGTTGGGGACTAGACGCCGAGCAGTACTTC; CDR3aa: CAWSWGLDAEQYF
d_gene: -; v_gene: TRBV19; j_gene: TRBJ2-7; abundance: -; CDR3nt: TGTGCCAGTAGTATGGGGCAGCGAGACGAGCAGTACTTC; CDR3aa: CASSMGQRDEQYF
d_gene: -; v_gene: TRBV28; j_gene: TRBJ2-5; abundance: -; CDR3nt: TGTGCCAGCACCAACTCGGACCGGGCGGAGGCCCAGTACTTC; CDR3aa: CASTNSDRAEAQYF
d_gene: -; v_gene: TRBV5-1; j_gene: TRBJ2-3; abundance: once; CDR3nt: TGCGCCAGCAGGGACACAGCTAGCACAGATACGCAGTATTTT; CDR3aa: CASRDTASTDTQYF
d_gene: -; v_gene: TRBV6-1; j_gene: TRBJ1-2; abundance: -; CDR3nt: TGTGCCAGCAGTGAGATCCGGGGCAACTATGGCTACACCTTC; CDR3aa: CASSEIRGNYGYTF
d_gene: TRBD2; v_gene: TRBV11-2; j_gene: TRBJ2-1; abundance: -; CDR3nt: TGTGCCAGCAGCCCGGGACTAGCGGGGGACCCGCAGTTCTTC; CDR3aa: CASSPGLAGDPQFF
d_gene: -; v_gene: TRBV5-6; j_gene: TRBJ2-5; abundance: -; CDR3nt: TGTGCCAGCGGACCGACTACGGGGTCGCAAGAGACCCAGTACTTC; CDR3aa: CASGPTTGSQETQYF
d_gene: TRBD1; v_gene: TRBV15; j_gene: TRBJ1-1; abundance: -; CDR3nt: TGTGCCACCAGCAGGAGAATTGGGACAGGGGGCTTTGGGGCTGAAGCTTTCTTT; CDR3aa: CATSRRIGTGGFGAEAFF